This TCR beta chain comes out of a study of T cell responses to AZD1222 COVID-19 vaccine. Points from the study as a whole: It should be noted that donors were predominantly white British and more often female, and clonal diversity was possibly underestimated. The breadth and depth of Spike-specific TCRs increased once two AZD1222 doses had been given.

Sequencing was performed with immunoSEQ multiplex PCR; in TCRdb, only in-frame clones are kept and a portion is missing. The data hold around 130,000 clones, with roughly nine tenths observed a single time. The study pooled second doses at about 4 or about 12 weeks. As regards this clone: As yet, its antigen is unknown. Other DNA sequences in this specimen translate into the identical CDR3.

The germline V gene encodes CDR1 LNHNV and CDR2 YYDKDF (reference sequence). This CDR3 contains 16 residues. V lost 1 base and J lost 6; bases outside the gene matches: 11. This TCR was sampled from an adult who received the AZD1222 COVID-19 vaccine. Here the sequenced sample was peripheral blood, taken 28 days after the second AZD1222 dose. The chain couples TRBV15 to TRBJ2-7, with TRBD2 matching 8 bases. For the CDR3, the DNA is TGTGCCACCAGCAGAGGACTGACTAGCGTCATGGGCGAGCAGTACTTC. It codes for CATSRGLTSVMGEQYF.